This T cell receptor (beta chain) is drawn from a study of T-cell reconstitution after alpha-beta-depleted transplantation in children. Study-level points and caveats: Roughly two months post-transplant, alpha-beta T cells reportedly originated from several hundred graft clones that had expanded.

The germline CDR1 and CDR2 sequences are MNHEY and SMNVEV (reference sequence). The ends were cut back, 0 bases at V and 2 bases at J, with 11 bases in the middle. This CDR3 is 16 amino acids long. Unique molecular identifiers were incorporated when the TCRbeta library was constructed. MiXCR was run by TCRdb on the PCR reads, yielding one entry per CDR3 protein. The data show 780,000 or so distinct CDR3 sequences, less than 20% seen once. Regarding this clonotype: As yet, its antigen is unknown.

The sample was PBMCs, mostly from graft donor cells, taken 360 days after TCRalphabeta/CD19-depleted stem cell transplant. The chain combines TRBV27 with TRBJ2-1; a weak D match, TRBD1 (6 bases). The source is a male patient aged 10 to 17 who had a stem cell transplant for acute lymphoblastic leukemia, so the T cells may come from the graft donor. The CDR3 is CASSLSGTNTYNEQFF. As DNA, the CDR3 is TGTGCCAGCAGTTTATCCGGGACAAATACCTACAATGAGCAGTTCTTC.